One and the same sample provided the 29 T cell receptor beta chains below, sequenced in a study of vaccination effects on CD4 cells after COVID-19. These receptors are not linked to any known antigen. Before sequencing took place, the ViraFEST assay used viral peptide pools to expand antigen-specific CD4+ T cells. A 10-day culture period preceded the isolation of CD4+ T cells. Clones were sequenced by immunoSEQ multiplex PCR, and TCRdb holds only the in-frame ones, with some missing. The sample has over 7,500 clones, roughly 79% seen once. The starting material was CD4+ T cells from PBMCs cultured with HCoV-229E spike peptides, obtained before COVID-19 vaccination. The receptor source for this set is a human donor who received a COVID-19 vaccine.

V is TRBV27 and J is TRBJ1-1, with D maybe TRBD1 (5 bases). This CDR3 has 15 amino acids. Deletions cut 3 bases from V and 1 base from J, with 12 bases between. Germline CDR1 is MNHEY and CDR2 is SMNVEV (reference sequence). Written as DNA, the CDR3 is TGTGCCAGCAGTTTTCTATCAAGGGGGAACACTGAAGCTTTCTTT. It encodes CASSFLSRGNTEAFF.

The rearrangement links TRBV21-1 to TRBJ1-5; the D call in the table, TRBD1, was not verified against the DNA. TRBV21-1 counts as a pseudogene. The CDR3 sequence is 14 residues long. CDR3: CASRGNRRNQPQHF. Here the CDR3 DNA reads TGTGCCAGCAGGGGGAACAGGAGAAATCAGCCCCAGCATTTT.

The rearrangement uses TRBV3-1 (or the pseudogene TRBV3-2) and TRBJ2-2; 7 nucleotides agree with TRBD1. V gave up 5 bases and J gave up 4 bases; unmatched junction bases: 4. Germline V gene lookup returns CDR1 LGHDT and CDR2 YNNKEL (reference sequence). This CDR3 contains 14 residues. The CDR3 loop reads CASSSGGRTGELFF. For the CDR3, the DNA is TGTGCCAGCAGCTCAGGGGGTCGCACCGGGGAGCTGTTTTTT.

V is TRBV11-3 and J is TRBJ2-1; TRBD2 aligns across 9 bases. Germline trimming cut 0 bases from V and 7 bases from J; bases unmatched to any gene: 13. The germline V gene encodes CDR1 SGHNT and CDR2 YENEEA. This CDR3 comprises 18 residues. The CDR3 protein is CASSLDQGGSGSPNEQFF. The CDR3 DNA follows: TGTGCCAGCAGCTTAGACCAGGGAGGTAGCGGGAGTCCTAATGAGCAGTTCTTC. Combining the CDR3 with reference TRBV11-3 and TRBJ2-1 gives the whole variable domain EAGVVQSPRYKIIEKKQPVAFWCNPISGHNTLYWYLQNLGQGPELLIRYENEEAVDDSQLPKDRFSAERLKGVDSTLKIQPAELGDSAVYLCASSLDQGGSGSPNEQFFGPGTRLTVL.

This clone has more than one count but fewer than ten. The rearrangement joins TRBV2 to TRBJ1-1, with 9 bases lining up with TRBD1. This CDR3 is built from 15 residues. V gave up 6 bases and J gave up 4 bases; unmatched junction bases: 9. Per germline, CDR1 SNHLY and CDR2 FYNNEI. The DNA for the CDR3 is TGTGCCAGCAGACCCTTACAGGGGGCCGGCACTGAAGCTTTCTTT. This translates into CASRPLQGAGTEAFF.

This clone was picked up one time. The chain recombines TRBV15 with TRBJ1-5; D gene uncertain. CDR3 length: 14 residues. V lost 4 bases, J lost 6 bases, and 13 bases lay in between. Looked up from germline, CDR1 is LNHNV and CDR2 is YYDKDF (reference sequence). The CDR3 loop is CATSTEKGIQPQHF. The DNA for the CDR3 is TGTGCCACCAGCACAGAGAAGGGTATTCAGCCCCAGCATTTT.

The chain uses TRBV3-1 (or the pseudogene TRBV3-2) and TRBJ1-3; D is unresolved. The CDR3 length is 13 residues. V gave up 6 bases and J gave up 2 bases, with 8 bases separating them. Germline loops: CDR1 LGHDT, CDR2 YNNKEL (reference sequence). In DNA form, the CDR3 reads TGTGCCAGCAGTTCGAGGCCTGGAAACACCATATATTTT. Its protein is CASSSRPGNTIYF.

V and J are TRBV3-1 (or the pseudogene TRBV3-2) and TRBJ2-7; TRBD1 matches at 8 bases. V gave up 4 bases and J gave up 9 bases; unmatched junction bases: 11. The CDR3 runs to 14 residues. Germline V lookup: CDR1 LGHDT, CDR2 YNNKEL (reference sequence). The CDR3 loop reads CASSLEQGARGQYF. CDR3 coding DNA: TGTGCCAGCAGCCTAGAGCAGGGGGCGCGAGGGCAGTACTTC.

V and J are TRBV19 and TRBJ1-5, with 7 bases fitting TRBD1. V gave up 7 bases and J gave up 6 bases; unmatched junction bases: 9. The CDR3 extends over 14 amino acids. Germline values: CDR1 LNHDA, CDR2 SQIVND (reference sequence). The CDR3 nucleotides are TGTGCCAGTACTCCAACACAGGGGATTCAGCCCCAGCATTTT. The encoded protein is CASTPTQGIQPQHF.

This rearrangement joins TRBV7-8 to TRBJ1-6, with a tentative D call TRBD1 (6 bases). Germline V CDR1 and CDR2: SGHVS, FQNEAQ. The CDR3 spans 15 residues. The V end was cut by 3 bases, the J end by 4 bases, with 10 bases between. The CDR3 DNA follows: TGTGCCAGCAGCTTTGAGACAGGATATAATTCACCCCTCCACTTT. Translating it yields CASSFETGYNSPLHF.

The V and J genes are TRBV6-5 and TRBJ2-7; TRBD2 agrees at 11 bases. V trimming: 0 bases; J trimming: 2 bases; junction bases outside the gene matches: 3. The CDR3 length is 16 residues. Germline V gene lookup returns CDR1 MNHEY and CDR2 SVGAGI. This chain's CDR3 is CASSYSRLAGTYEQYF. The CDR3 DNA reads TGTGCCAGCAGTTACTCGCGACTAGCGGGGACCTACGAGCAGTACTTC.

The CDR3 here is CASSERAGILSNSPLHF. In DNA form, the CDR3 reads TGTGCCAGCAGCGAGAGGGCCGGTATTCTGAGTAATTCACCCCTCCACTTT. J is TRBJ1-6 and V is TRBV2; D uncertain. Trimming pared 6 bases from V and 6 bases from J, leaving 21 bases between. Germline V gene lookup returns CDR1 SNHLY and CDR2 FYNNEI. CDR3 size: 17 residues. The full variable domain, its missing parts supplied by reference TRBV2 and TRBJ1-6, is EPEVTQTPSHQVTQMGQEVILRCVPISNHLYFYWYRQILGQKVEFLVSFYNNEISEKSEIFDDQFSVERPDGSNFTLKIRSTKLEDSAMYFCASSERAGILSNSPLHFGNGTRLTVT.

The gene calls are TRBV5-4 and TRBJ2-3, with D unclear. Trimming took 2 bases from V and 4 from J, leaving 11 bases between them. The CDR3 consists of 14 residues. CDR1 and CDR2 (germline): SGHNT, YYREEE (reference sequence). This chain's CDR3 is CASSLPHTPDTQYF. CDR3 in DNA: TGTGCCAGCAGCTTACCTCACACGCCAGATACGCAGTATTTT.

This clone was detected only once. CDR3 protein: CASSLWAGEGEGYTF. The CDR3 DNA reads as TGTGCCAGCAGCTTGTGGGCAGGGGAAGGCGAAGGCTACACCTTC. The chain employs TRBV7-2 and TRBJ1-2, with D possibly being TRBD1 (6 bases). Germline CDR1 reads SGHTA; CDR2 reads FQGNSA. Trimming took 3 bases from V and 8 from J, leaving 19 bases between them. This CDR3 is built from 15 residues.

The chain uses TRBV3-1 (or the pseudogene TRBV3-2) and TRBJ2-7, with 9 nucleotides matching TRBD2. The length of the CDR3 is 17 residues. Germline-derived CDR1 and CDR2 are LGHDT and YNNKEL (reference sequence). With V trimmed by 3 bases and J by 3 bases, 12 bases remained unmatched. The CDR3 nucleotides are TGTGCCAGCAGCCACCCTTTAGGGGCTAGCGGGAACTACGAGCAGTACTTC. Protein sequence: CASSHPLGASGNYEQYF.

The chain links TRBV3-1 (or the pseudogene TRBV3-2) to TRBJ1-5; perhaps TRBD1 as D (5 bases). The germline CDR1 and CDR2 sequences are LGHDT and YNNKEL (reference sequence). The CDR3 covers 14 residues. Trimming shortened V by 3 bases and J by 6 bases, and 12 bases separated the two germline ends. CDR3 region: CASSQGGQGQPQHF. DNA for the CDR3: TGTGCCAGCAGCCAGGGGGGTCAAGGTCAGCCCCAGCATTTT.

The chain combines TRBV19 with TRBJ2-4; no reliable D call. Trimming pared 1 base from V and 1 base from J, leaving 14 bases between. CDR3 length equals 17 residues. CDR1 is LNHDA and CDR2 is SQIVND in the germline V gene (reference sequence). DNA of the CDR3: TGTGCCAGTAGTATAGCTAGGACCCAGGCGGCCAAAAACATTCAGTACTTC. It yields the protein CASSIARTQAAKNIQYF.

CDR3 sequence reads: CASSPLAGGSLAKNIQYF. CDR3 nucleotides: TGTGCCAGTAGTCCACTAGCGGGGGGTTCTTTGGCCAAAAACATTCAGTACTTC. The chain links TRBV19 to TRBJ2-4; 12 nucleotides align to TRBD2. Germline lookup yields CDR1 LNHDA and CDR2 SQIVND (reference sequence). V trimming: 5 bases; J trimming: 1 base; junction bases outside the gene matches: 9. CDR3 length: 18 residues. The variable domain in full, with the rest retrieved from reference TRBV19 and TRBJ2-4, is DGGITQSPKYLFRKEGQNVTLSCEQNLNHDAMYWYRQDPGQGLRLIYYSQIVNDFQKGDIAEGYSVSREKKESFPLTVTSAQKNPTAFYLCASSPLAGGSLAKNIQYFGAGTRLSVL.

Only a few counts were recorded for this clone. The J gene is TRBJ1-1, the V gene TRBV7-4, with TRBD1 matching 7 bases. This CDR3 spans 15 amino acids. V was pared by 3 bases and J by 2 bases, with 6 bases of the junction left unmatched. Per germline, CDR1 SGHVT and CDR2 SQSDAQ. CDR3 protein: CASSFRGQTNTEAFF. In DNA form, the CDR3 reads TGTGCCAGCAGCTTTAGGGGACAGACAAACACTGAAGCTTTCTTT.

This clone was detected once. The chain combines TRBV27 with TRBJ2-7; 7 nucleotides match TRBD1. Germline CDR1 is MNHEY and CDR2 is SMNVEV (reference sequence). The CDR3 runs to 14 residues. The V and J ends lost 2 bases and 6 bases, in that order; junction bases with no gene match: 7. The CDR3 region has the DNA TGTGCCAGCAGTTTAATGGCGGCAGGGGGCGAGCAGTACTTC. As protein: CASSLMAAGGEQYF.

The chain has TRBV19 and TRBJ2-5; TRBD2 agrees at 11 bases. The germline V gene has CDR1 LNHDA and CDR2 SQIVND (reference sequence). The V and J ends lost 6 bases and 4 bases, in that order; junction bases with no gene match: 4. The CDR3 sequence is 14 residues long. CDR3 nucleotides: TGTGCCAGTAGAAGACTAGCGGGGCGAGAGACCCAGTACTTC. Its translation: CASRRLAGRETQYF.

This clone was seen only a few times. This chain links TRBV27 with TRBJ2-7; 10 nucleotides match TRBD2. This CDR3 is 14 amino acids long. Looked up from germline, CDR1 is MNHEY and CDR2 is SMNVEV (reference sequence). The ends lost 6 bases at V and 3 bases at J; junction bases unmatched: 5. CDR3 amino acids: CASSRTSGLYEQYF. The CDR3 region has the DNA TGTGCCAGCAGCCGGACTAGCGGACTCTACGAGCAGTACTTC.

This clone showed up just a few times. As DNA, the CDR3 is TGTGCCAGTAGTATCGGTTTGGGGGGGAGGGTTAATTCACCCCTCCACTTT. Protein sequence: CASSIGLGGRVNSPLHF. This chain connects TRBV19 to TRBJ1-6, with a weak D call TRBD1 (5 bases). V gave up 3 bases and J gave up 6 bases, with 18 bases separating them. This CDR3 has 17 amino acids. Germline V gives CDR1 LNHDA, CDR2 SQIVND (reference sequence).

The chain couples TRBV7-2 to TRBJ2-5; unclear D gene. The V gene lost 5 bases and the J gene lost 2 bases, with 15 bases spanning the gap. The CDR3 totals 15 residues. CDR1 is SGHTA, CDR2 FQGNSA, per germline. The CDR3: CASSPSVGRQETQYF. The CDR3 DNA reads TGTGCCAGCAGCCCATCCGTCGGCAGACAAGAGACCCAGTACTTC.

The V gene is TRBV11-2, the J gene TRBJ2-1, with D perhaps matching TRBD1 or TRBD2 (6 bases each). CDR3 size: 15 residues. CDR1 and CDR2 from the germline V gene are SGHAT and FQNNGV. V was trimmed by 4 bases and J by 7 bases, leaving 17 bases between them. DNA of the CDR3: TGTGCCAGCAGCTGGGACACGGGGGCCTTTAATGAGCAGTTCTTC. Residues: CASSWDTGAFNEQFF.

This clone was counted a single time. The V call is TRBV10-1, the J call TRBJ2-2; D may be TRBD1 or TRBD2 (5 bases each). Trimming removed 6 bases from V and 3 bases from J, with 14 bases in between. Germline CDR1 WNHNN, CDR2 SYGVQD (reference sequence). The CDR3 has 15 amino acids. CDR3: CASRGGLGDTGELFF. The CDR3 DNA reads TGCGCCAGCAGGGGTGGATTGGGGGACACCGGGGAGCTGTTTTTT.

V is TRBV6-5 and J is TRBJ2-7; D is perhaps TRBD1 (6 bases). There are 15 residues in the CDR3. The germline CDR1 and CDR2 sequences are MNHEY and SVGAGI. Trimming removed 4 bases at V and 2 bases at J, with 15 bases between. The chain's CDR3 is CASSFRSGEPYEQYF. CDR3 sequence (DNA): TGTGCCAGCAGTTTCCGATCAGGGGAACCCTACGAGCAGTACTTC.

The V call is TRBV7-2, the J call TRBJ1-4, with a weak D call TRBD1 (6 bases). V lost 1 base and J lost 10, with 13 bases in between. The germline V gene has CDR1 SGHTA and CDR2 FQGNSA. CDR3 length: 14 amino acids. CDR3 in DNA: TGTGCCAGCAGCTTAGGGGGGGGGCTAGGAAAACTGTTTTTT. This gives the protein CASSLGGGLGKLFF.

The V and J genes are TRBV10-1 and TRBJ2-3; D not certain. The CDR3 contains 12 residues. Germline V gives CDR1 WNHNN, CDR2 SYGVQD (reference sequence). V was shortened by 6 bases and J by 3 bases, with 7 bases between the two germline ends. CDR3 sequence (DNA): TGCGCCAGCAGAGGGATTACAGATACGCAGTATTTT. It encodes CASRGITDTQYF.